This T cell receptor beta chain was recorded in a study of blood T cell repertoires in COVID-19. Data came from immunoSEQ multiplex PCR; TCRdb stores just in-frame clones and leaves some out. Of about 82,000 clones in the sample, roughly 89% are singletons; the top ten hold 1% to 1.5%. V was trimmed by 2 bases and J by 3 bases, leaving 12 bases between them. The V gene's germline CDR1 is MNHEY and CDR2 SVGAGI. The length of the CDR3 is 15 residues. Sequencing input: PBMCs or T cells enriched from blood (not recorded which). This chain links TRBV6-5 with TRBJ2-3; D ambiguous. This TCR came from a woman aged 45-60 years with acute COVID-19. In DNA, the CDR3 is TGTGCCAGCAGTTACCGCCCAGATACGACAGATACGCAGTATTTT. This encodes CASSYRPDTTDTQYF.